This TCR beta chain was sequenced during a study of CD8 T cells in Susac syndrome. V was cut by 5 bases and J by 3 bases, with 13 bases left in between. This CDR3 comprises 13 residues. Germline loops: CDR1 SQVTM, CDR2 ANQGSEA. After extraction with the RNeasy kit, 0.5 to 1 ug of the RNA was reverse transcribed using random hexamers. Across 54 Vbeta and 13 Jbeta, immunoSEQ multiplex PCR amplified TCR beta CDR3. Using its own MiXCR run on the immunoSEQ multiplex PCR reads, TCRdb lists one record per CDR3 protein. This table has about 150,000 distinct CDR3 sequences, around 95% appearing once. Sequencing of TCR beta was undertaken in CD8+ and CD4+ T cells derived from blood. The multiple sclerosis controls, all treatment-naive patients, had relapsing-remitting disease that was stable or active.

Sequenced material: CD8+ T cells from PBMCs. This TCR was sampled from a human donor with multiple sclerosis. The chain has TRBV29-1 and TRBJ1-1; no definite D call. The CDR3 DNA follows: TGCAGCGTTTTCGGGAGGTATGACACTGAAGCTTTCTTT. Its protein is CSVFGRYDTEAFF.